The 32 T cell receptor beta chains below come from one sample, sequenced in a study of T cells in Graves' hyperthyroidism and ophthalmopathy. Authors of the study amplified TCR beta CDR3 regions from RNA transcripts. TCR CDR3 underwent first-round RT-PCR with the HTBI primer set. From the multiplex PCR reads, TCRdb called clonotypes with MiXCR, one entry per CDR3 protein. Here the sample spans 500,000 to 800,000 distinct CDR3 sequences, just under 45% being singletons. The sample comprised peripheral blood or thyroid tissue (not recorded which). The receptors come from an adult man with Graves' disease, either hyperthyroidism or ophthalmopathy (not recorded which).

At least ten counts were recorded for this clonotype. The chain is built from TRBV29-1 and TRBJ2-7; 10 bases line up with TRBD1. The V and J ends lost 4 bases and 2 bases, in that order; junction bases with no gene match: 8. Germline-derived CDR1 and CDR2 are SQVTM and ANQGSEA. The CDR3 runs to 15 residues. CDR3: CSVVGGTGVAYEQYF. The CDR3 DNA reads TGCAGCGTTGTAGGGGGGACAGGGGTGGCCTACGAGCAGTACTTC.

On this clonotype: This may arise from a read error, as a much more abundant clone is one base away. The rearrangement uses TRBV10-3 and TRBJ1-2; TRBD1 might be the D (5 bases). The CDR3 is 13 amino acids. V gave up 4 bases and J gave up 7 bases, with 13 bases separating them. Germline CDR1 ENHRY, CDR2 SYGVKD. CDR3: CAISASQGGGYTF. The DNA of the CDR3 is TGTGCCATCAGTGCGTCCCAGGGCGGTGGCTACACCTTC.

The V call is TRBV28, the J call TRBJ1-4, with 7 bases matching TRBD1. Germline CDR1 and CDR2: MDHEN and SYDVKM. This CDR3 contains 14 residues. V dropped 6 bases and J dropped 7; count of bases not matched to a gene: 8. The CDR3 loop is CASRSTGVVEKLFF. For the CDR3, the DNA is TGTGCCAGCAGATCCACAGGGGTCGTTGAAAAACTGTTTTTT. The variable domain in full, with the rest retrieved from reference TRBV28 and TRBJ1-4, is DVKVTQSSRYLVKRTGEKVFLECVQDMDHENMFWYRQDPGLGLRLIYFSYDVKMKEKGDIPEGYSVSREKKERFSLILESASTNQTSMYLCASRSTGVVEKLFFGSGTQLSVL.

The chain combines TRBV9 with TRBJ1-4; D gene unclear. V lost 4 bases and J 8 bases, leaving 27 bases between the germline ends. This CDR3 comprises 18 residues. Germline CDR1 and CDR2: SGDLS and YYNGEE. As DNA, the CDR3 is TGTGCCAGCAGCCAAGGAGAATGGGGTATGCGTGGTCTCGAAAAACTGTTTTTT. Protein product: CASSQGEWGMRGLEKLFF.

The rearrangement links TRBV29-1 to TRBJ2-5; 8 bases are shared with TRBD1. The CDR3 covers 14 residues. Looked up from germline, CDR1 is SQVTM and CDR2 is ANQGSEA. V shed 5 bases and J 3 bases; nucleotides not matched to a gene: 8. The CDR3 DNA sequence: TGCAGCGTTATGGACAGGGTAGGGGAAGAGACCCAGTACTTC. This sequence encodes CSVMDRVGEETQYF.

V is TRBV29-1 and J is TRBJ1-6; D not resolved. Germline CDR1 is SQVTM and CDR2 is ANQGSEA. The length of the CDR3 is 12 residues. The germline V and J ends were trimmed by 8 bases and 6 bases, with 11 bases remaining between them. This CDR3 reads CSLGRANSPLHF. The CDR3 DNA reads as TGCAGCTTAGGAAGGGCTAATTCACCCCTCCACTTT.

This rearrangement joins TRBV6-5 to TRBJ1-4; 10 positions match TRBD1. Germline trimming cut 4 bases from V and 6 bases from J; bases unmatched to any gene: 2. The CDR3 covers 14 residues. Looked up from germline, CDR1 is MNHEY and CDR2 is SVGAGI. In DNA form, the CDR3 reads TGTGCCAGCAGTTCGACAGGGGGCCATGAAAAACTGTTTTTT. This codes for CASSSTGGHEKLFF.

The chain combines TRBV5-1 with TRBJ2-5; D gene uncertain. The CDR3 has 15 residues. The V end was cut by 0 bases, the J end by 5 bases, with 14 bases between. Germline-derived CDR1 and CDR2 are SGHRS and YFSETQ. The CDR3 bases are TGCGCCAGCAGCTTGGCAGTGACATTTCGGGAGACCCAGTACTTC. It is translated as CASSLAVTFRETQYF.

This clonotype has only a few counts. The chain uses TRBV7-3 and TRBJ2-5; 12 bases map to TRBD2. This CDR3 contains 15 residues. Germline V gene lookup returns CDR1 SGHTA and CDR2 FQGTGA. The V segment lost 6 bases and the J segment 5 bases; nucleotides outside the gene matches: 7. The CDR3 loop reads CASSFSSGGAETQYF. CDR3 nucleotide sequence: TGTGCCAGCAGTTTCTCTAGCGGGGGGGCCGAGACCCAGTACTTC.

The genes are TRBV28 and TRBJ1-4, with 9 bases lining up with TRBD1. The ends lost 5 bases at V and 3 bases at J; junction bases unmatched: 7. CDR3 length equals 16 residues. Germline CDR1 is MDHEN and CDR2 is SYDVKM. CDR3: CASSPGTGRSNEKLFF. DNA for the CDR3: TGTGCCAGCAGTCCCGGGACAGGGAGGTCTAATGAAAAACTGTTTTTT.

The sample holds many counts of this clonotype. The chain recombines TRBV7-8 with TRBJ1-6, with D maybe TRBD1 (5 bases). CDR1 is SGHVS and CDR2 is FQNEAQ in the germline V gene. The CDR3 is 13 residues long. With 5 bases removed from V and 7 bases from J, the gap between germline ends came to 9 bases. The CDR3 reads CASSPDRNSPLHF. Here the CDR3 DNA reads TGTGCCAGCAGCCCCGACAGAAATTCACCCCTCCACTTT.

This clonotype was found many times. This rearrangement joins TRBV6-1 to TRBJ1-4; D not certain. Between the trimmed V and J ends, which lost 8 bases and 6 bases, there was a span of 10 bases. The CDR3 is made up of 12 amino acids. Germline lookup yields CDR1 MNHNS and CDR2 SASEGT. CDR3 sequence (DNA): TGTGCCAGCTTGGCAGAAGATGAAAAACTGTTTTTT. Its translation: CASLAEDEKLFF.

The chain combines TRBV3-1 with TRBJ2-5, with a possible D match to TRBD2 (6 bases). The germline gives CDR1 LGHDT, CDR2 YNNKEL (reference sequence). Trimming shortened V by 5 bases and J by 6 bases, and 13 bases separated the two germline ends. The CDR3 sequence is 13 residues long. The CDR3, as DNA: TGTGCCAGCAGCGCCCCCCTAGCGAAGACCCAGTACTTC. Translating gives CASSAPLAKTQYF.

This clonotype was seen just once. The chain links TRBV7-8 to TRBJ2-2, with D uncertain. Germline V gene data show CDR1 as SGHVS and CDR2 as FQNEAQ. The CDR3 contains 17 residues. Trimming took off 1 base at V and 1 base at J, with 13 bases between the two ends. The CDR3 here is CASSLESWALNTGELFF. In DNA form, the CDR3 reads TGTGCCAGCAGCTTAGAGTCGTGGGCCTTGAACACCGGGGAGCTGTTTTTT.

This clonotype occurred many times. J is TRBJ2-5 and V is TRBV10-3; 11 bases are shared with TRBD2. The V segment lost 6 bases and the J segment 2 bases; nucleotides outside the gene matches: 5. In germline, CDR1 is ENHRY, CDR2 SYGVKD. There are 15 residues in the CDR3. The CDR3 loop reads CAIRAGLAEQETQYF. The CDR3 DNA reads TGTGCCATCAGAGCGGGACTAGCGGAGCAAGAGACCCAGTACTTC.

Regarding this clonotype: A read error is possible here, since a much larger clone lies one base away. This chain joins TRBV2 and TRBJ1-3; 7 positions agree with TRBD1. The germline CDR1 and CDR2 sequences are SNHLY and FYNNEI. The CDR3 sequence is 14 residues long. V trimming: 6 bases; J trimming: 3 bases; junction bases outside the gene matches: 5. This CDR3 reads CASSRTGYGNTIYF. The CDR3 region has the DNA TGTGCCAGCAGCCGGACAGGCTATGGAAACACCATATATTTT.

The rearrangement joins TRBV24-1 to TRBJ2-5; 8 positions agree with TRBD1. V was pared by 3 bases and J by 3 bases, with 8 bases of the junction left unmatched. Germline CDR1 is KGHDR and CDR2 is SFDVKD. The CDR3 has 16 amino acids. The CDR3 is CATSDPGAGGEETQYF. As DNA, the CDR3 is TGTGCCACCAGTGATCCTGGGGCAGGGGGCGAAGAGACCCAGTACTTC.

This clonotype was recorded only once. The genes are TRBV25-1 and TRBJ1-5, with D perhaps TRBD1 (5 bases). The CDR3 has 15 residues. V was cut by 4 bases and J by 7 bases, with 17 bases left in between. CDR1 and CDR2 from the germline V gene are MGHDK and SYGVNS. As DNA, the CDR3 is TGTGCCAGCAGTGCTAGTAGCGGCAGGGACCAGCCCCAGCATTTT. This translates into CASSASSGRDQPQHF. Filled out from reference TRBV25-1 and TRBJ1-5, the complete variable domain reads EADIYQTPRYLVIGTGKKITLECSQTMGHDKMYWYQQDPGMELHLIHYSYGVNSTEKGDLSSESTVSRIRTEHFPLTLESARPSHTSQYLCASSASSGRDQPQHFGDGTRLSIL.

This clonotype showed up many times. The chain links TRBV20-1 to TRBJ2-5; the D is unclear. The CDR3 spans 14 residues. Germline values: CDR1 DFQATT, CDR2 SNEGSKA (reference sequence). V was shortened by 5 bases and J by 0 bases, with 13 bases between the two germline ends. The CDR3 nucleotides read TGCAGTGCTTCCCCCGACGTGTACCAAGAGACCCAGTACTTC. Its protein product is CSASPDVYQETQYF.

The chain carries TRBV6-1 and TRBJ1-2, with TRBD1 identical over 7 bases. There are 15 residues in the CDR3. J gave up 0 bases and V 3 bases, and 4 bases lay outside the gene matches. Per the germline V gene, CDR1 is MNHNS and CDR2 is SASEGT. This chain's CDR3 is CASSDGTASNYGYTF. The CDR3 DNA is TGTGCCAGCAGTGATGGGACAGCTTCTAACTATGGCTACACCTTC.

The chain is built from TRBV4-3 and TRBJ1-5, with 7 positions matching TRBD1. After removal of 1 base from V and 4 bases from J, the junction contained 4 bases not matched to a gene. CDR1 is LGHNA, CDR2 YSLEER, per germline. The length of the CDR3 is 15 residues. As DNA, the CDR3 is TGCGCCAGCAGCCAAGGTACAGGGGTTAATCAGCCCCAGCATTTT. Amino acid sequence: CASSQGTGVNQPQHF.

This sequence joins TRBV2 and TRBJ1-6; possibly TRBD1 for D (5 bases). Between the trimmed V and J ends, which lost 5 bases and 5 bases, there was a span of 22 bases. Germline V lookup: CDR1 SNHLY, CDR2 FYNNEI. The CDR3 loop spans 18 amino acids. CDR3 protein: CASSLSQSPGTDNSPLHF. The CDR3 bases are TGTGCCAGCAGTTTATCTCAGTCCCCCGGGACGGATAATTCACCCCTCCACTTT.

As DNA, the CDR3 is TGTGCCAGCAGTGGCCCCGGGGCCTCTGGAAACACCATATATTTT. It encodes CASSGPGASGNTIYF. The rearrangement uses TRBV2 and TRBJ1-3, with D possibly TRBD1 on 5 matching bases. Germline V gene sequence: CDR1 SNHLY, CDR2 FYNNEI. CDR3 length equals 15 residues. V lost 4 bases to trimming and J lost 0 bases, with 10 bases between them.

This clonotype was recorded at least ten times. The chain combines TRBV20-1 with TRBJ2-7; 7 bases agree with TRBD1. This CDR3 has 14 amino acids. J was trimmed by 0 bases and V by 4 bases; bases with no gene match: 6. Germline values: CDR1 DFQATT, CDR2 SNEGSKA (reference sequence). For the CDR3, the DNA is TGCAGTGCTATAAACAGGGGTAGCTCCTACGAGCAGTACTTC. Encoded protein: CSAINRGSSYEQYF.

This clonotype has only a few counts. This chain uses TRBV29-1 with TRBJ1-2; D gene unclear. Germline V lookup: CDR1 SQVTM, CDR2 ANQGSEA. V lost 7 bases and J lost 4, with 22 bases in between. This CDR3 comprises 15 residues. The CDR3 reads CSAYGPHGAGYGYTF. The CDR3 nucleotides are TGCAGCGCCTACGGCCCTCACGGAGCGGGCTATGGCTACACCTTC.

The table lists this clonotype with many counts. Here the CDR3 reads CSVPSGVGNTEAFF. The CDR3 coding sequence is TGCAGCGTCCCAAGCGGGGTCGGGAACACTGAAGCTTTCTTT. The gene calls are TRBV29-1 and TRBJ1-1, with D hard to call. The CDR3 covers 14 residues. CDR1 and CDR2 from the germline V gene are SQVTM and ANQGSEA. The V end was cut by 6 bases, the J end by 1 base, with 15 bases between.

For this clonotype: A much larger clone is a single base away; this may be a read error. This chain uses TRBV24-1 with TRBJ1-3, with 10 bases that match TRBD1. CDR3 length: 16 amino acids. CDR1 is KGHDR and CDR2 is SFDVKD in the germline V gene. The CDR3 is CATRDGTGESGNTIYF. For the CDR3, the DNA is TGTGCCACCCGTGATGGGACAGGGGAGTCTGGAAACACCATATATTTT.

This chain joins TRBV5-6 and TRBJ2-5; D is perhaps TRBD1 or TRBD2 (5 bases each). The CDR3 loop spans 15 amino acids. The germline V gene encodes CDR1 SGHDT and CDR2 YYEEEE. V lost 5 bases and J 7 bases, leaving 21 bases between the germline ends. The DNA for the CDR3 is TGTGCCAGCAGATCGGACCCGGGGCTTCAGGGGACCCAGTACTTC. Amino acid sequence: CASRSDPGLQGTQYF.

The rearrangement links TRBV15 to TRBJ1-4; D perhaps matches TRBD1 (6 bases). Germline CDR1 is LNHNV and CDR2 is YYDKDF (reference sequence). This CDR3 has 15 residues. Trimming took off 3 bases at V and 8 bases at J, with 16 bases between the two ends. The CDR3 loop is CATSRRRGMGEKLFF. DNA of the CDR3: TGTGCCACCAGCAGGAGAAGGGGGATGGGGGAAAAACTGTTTTTT. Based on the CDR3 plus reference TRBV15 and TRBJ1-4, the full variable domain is DAMVIQNPRYQVTQFGKPVTLSCSQTLNHNVMYWYQQKSSQAPKLLFHYYDKDFNNEADTPDNFQSRRPNTSFCFLDIRSPGLGDTAMYLCATSRRRGMGEKLFFGSGTQLSVL.

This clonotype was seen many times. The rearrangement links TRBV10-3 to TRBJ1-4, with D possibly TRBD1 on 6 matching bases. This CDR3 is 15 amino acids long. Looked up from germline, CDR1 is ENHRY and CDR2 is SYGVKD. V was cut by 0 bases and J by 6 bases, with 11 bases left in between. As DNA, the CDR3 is TGTGCCATCAGTGAGTCAAAGGGGGGCGATGAAAAACTGTTTTTT. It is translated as CAISESKGGDEKLFF.

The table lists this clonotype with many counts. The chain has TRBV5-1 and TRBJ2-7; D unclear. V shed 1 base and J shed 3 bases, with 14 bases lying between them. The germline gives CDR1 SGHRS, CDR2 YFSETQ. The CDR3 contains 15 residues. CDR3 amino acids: CASSLLGLPDYEQYF. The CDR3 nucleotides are TGCGCCAGCAGCTTGTTAGGGCTACCTGACTACGAGCAGTACTTC.

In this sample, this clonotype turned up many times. The DNA for the CDR3 is TGCAGCGTAGATGTCACTGAAGCTTTCTTT. It translates to CSVDVTEAFF. The rearrangement uses TRBV29-1 and TRBJ1-1; no clear D. CDR3 size: 10 residues. Germline V gives CDR1 SQVTM, CDR2 ANQGSEA. V was cut by 6 bases and J by 4 bases, with 6 bases left in between. Drawing the rest from reference TRBV29-1 and TRBJ1-1, the complete variable domain is SAVISQKPSRDICQRGTSLTIQCQVDSQVTMMFWYRQQPGQSLTLIATANQGSEATYESGFVIDKFPISRPNLTFSTLTVSNMSPEDSSIYLCSVDVTEAFFGQGTRLTVV.